Below, one TCR beta chain is given with its context. The antigen is not known. This sample is part of a study of shared clonotypes between healthy human individuals. Overall study context: Plates per donor: three CD4 naive, three CD4 memory, two CD8 naive, one CD8 memory. Overall study results and limits: Compared with clonotypes that all four donors shared, non-shared clonotypes had lower generation probabilities. Sampling was confined to blood; repertoires within tissues likely differ. The study found about 5% of naive CD4 clonotypes shared across a few donors.

The table came from immunoSEQ multiplex PCR; TCRdb's copy has only in-frame clones and leaves some out. Of around 2,000,000 clones listed, 90% to 95% are singletons. Trimming removed 0 bases at V and 0 bases at J, with 9 bases between. CDR1 ENHRY and CDR2 SYGVKD come from the germline V gene. This CDR3 spans 16 amino acids. The V gene is TRBV10-3, the J gene TRBJ1-3, with a tentative D call TRBD1 (5 bases). The sequence was collected from a man aged 18 to 30 in good health. The sequenced material came from naive CD4+ T cells sorted from blood. As to subset: CD45RA+ positively selected. This CDR3 reads CAISESPGHSGNTIYF. CDR3 DNA: TGTGCCATCAGTGAGTCACCAGGACACTCTGGAAACACCATATATTTT.